Each of the 25 T cell receptor beta chains below was sequenced from the same sample in a study of T cell changes during pregnancy in multiple sclerosis. This table comes from immunoSEQ multiplex PCR, and its TCRdb copy is limited to in-frame clones, with some not included. The sample carries around 19,000 clones, about nine tenths recorded once. The sample was CD8+ T cells from peripheral blood mononuclear cells, taken after pregnancy. The receptors originated from a female donor in good health, enrolled as a control in a pregnancy study.

This chain connects TRBV29-1 to TRBJ2-7, with D possibly matching TRBD1 (5 bases). V was clipped by 2 bases and J by 7 bases, with 18 bases between them. Germline V gene sequence: CDR1 SQVTM, CDR2 ANQGSEA. The CDR3 is made up of 14 amino acids. The CDR3 loop is CSVERAGSGNEQYF. CDR3 coding DNA: TGCAGCGTTGAACGGGCAGGGTCCGGTAATGAGCAGTACTTC.

V usage is TRBV7-9 and J usage is TRBJ2-1; D call uncertain. The CDR3 is 13 residues long. Trimming left V 3 bases short and J 5 bases short, with 8 bases between. CDR1 is SEHNR, CDR2 FQNEAQ, per germline (reference sequence). In nucleotides, the CDR3 is TGTGCCAGCAGCTTTAGCCTAGACAATGAGCAGTTCTTC. Translating it yields CASSFSLDNEQFF.

A single count supports this clone. The chain links TRBV5-4 to TRBJ2-3; D is ambiguous. The CDR3 length is 12 residues. Trimming left V 4 bases short and J 6 bases short, with 9 bases between. Germline lookup yields CDR1 SGHNT and CDR2 YYREEE (reference sequence). In DNA, the CDR3 is TGTGCCAGCAGCGGTCCAGGTGATACGCAGTATTTT. Amino acid sequence: CASSGPGDTQYF.

This rearrangement joins TRBV6-4 to TRBJ2-1; D perhaps matches TRBD2 (6 bases). V lost 0 bases and J 10 bases, leaving 10 bases between the germline ends. The CDR3 has 13 residues. Per germline, CDR1 MRHNA and CDR2 SNTAGT. DNA of the CDR3: TGTGCCAGCAGTGACTCCGAACGGGGGGAGCAGTTCTTC. Protein: CASSDSERGEQFF.

The rearrangement uses TRBV27 and TRBJ2-7, with TRBD2 identical over 8 bases. V shed 3 bases, J shed 2 bases, and the junction held 12 bases outside the gene matches. CDR3 length: 17 amino acids. The V gene's germline CDR1 is MNHEY and CDR2 SMNVEV (reference sequence). CDR3 loop: CASSFLPQRETTYEQYF. The CDR3 DNA sequence: TGTGCCAGCAGTTTCCTCCCACAGCGGGAGACCACCTACGAGCAGTACTTC.

The chain combines TRBV6-5 with TRBJ1-1, with 8 bases lining up with TRBD1. This CDR3 is 12 amino acids long. Germline V gives CDR1 MNHEY, CDR2 SVGAGI. V was clipped by 8 bases and J by 8 bases; unmatched bases: 7. CDR3 nucleotide sequence: TGTGCCAGCGGCAGGACAGGGCGAGAAGCTTTCTTT. Translation: CASGRTGREAFF.

The V and J genes are TRBV5-6 and TRBJ1-1; TRBD1 matches 9 bases. The V and J ends lost 4 bases and 3 bases, in that order; junction bases with no gene match: 4. CDR3 length equals 14 residues. Per the germline V gene, CDR1 is SGHDT and CDR2 is YYEEEE. Written as DNA, the CDR3 is TGTGCCAGCAGCGGGACAGGGACGGACACTGAAGCTTTCTTT. It yields the protein CASSGTGTDTEAFF. The whole variable domain, filled in from reference TRBV5-6 and TRBJ1-1, reads DAGVTQSPTHLIKTRGQQVTLRCSPKSGHDTVSWYQQALGQGPQFIFQYYEEEERQRGNFPDRFSGHQFPNYSSELNVNALLLGDSALYLCASSGTGTDTEAFFGQGTRLTVV.

This clone has a count of ten or more. The rearrangement links TRBV4-3 to TRBJ2-1, with D unclear. Germline CDR1 is LGHNA and CDR2 is YSLEER. The length of the CDR3 is 16 residues. V lost 0 bases and J 2 bases, leaving 11 bases between the germline ends. For the CDR3, the DNA is TGCGCCAGCAGCCAAGATATGGGCAGTGCCTACAATGAGCAGTTCTTC. Its protein is CASSQDMGSAYNEQFF.

The chain couples TRBV9 to TRBJ2-1; TRBD2 matches 8 bases. Germline V gene sequence: CDR1 SGDLS, CDR2 YYNGEE. Trimming at V came to 4 bases and at J to 8 bases, leaving 8 bases not matched to a gene. The CDR3 covers 14 residues. CDR3 sequence reads: CASSRRGGYDEQFF. The CDR3 DNA reads as TGTGCCAGCAGCCGACGCGGGGGGTATGATGAGCAGTTCTTC.

The chain employs TRBV4-2 and TRBJ1-1; TRBD1 agrees at 7 bases. The V gene's germline CDR1 is LGHNA and CDR2 YNFKEQ. The CDR3 is made up of 16 amino acids. The J segment lost 3 bases and the V segment lost 5 bases, leaving 12 bases of the junction unmatched. CDR3 DNA sequence: TGTGCCAGCAGCTCCCCGTCAGGGGGGATGGACACTGAAGCTTTCTTT. It yields the protein CASSSPSGGMDTEAFF.

This clone is a singleton in its sample. The J gene is TRBJ2-3, the V gene TRBV10-2; TRBD2 matches at 13 bases. The CDR3 is 14 residues long. Trimming removed 7 bases from V and 4 bases from J; junction bases left unmatched: 2. The germline V gene has CDR1 WSHSY and CDR2 SAAADI. CDR3 loop: CASTLAGGADTQYF. Here the CDR3 DNA reads TGCGCCAGCACACTAGCGGGGGGGGCAGATACGCAGTATTTT.

The chain couples TRBV7-9 to TRBJ2-7, with 14 bases lining up with TRBD2. Looked up from germline, CDR1 is SEHNR and CDR2 is FQNEAQ (reference sequence). The CDR3 extends over 14 amino acids. After removal of 5 bases from V and 7 bases from J, the junction contained 4 bases not matched to a gene. In DNA, the CDR3 is TGTGCCAGCAGCCTGACTAGCGGGAGGGAGGAGCAGTACTTC. Protein sequence: CASSLTSGREEQYF.

V is TRBV5-4 and J is TRBJ2-7; TRBD2 is a possible D gene (6 bases). This CDR3 spans 14 amino acids. The V end was cut by 5 bases, the J end by 4 bases, with 16 bases between. The V gene's germline CDR1 is SGHNT and CDR2 YYREEE (reference sequence). This CDR3 is CASRRDSVLYEQYF. CDR3 DNA: TGTGCCAGCAGAAGGGACTCCGTCCTTTACGAGCAGTACTTC.

There are a few counts of this clone. The gene calls are TRBV7-9 and TRBJ2-1; D gene ambiguous. Germline V CDR1 and CDR2: SEHNR, FQNEAQ (reference sequence). This CDR3 spans 11 amino acids. Trimming took 4 bases from V and 7 from J, leaving 5 bases between them. The CDR3 DNA is TGTGCCAGCAGCTCCCAGAATGAGCAGTTCTTC. Encoded protein: CASSSQNEQFF. The full variable domain, with the rest looked up from reference TRBV7-9 and TRBJ2-1, is DTGVSQNPRHKITKRGQNVTFRCDPISEHNRLYWYRQTLGQGPEFLTYFQNEAQLEKSRLLSDRFSAERPKGSFSTLEIQRTEQGDSAMYLCASSSQNEQFFGPGTRLTVL.

The rearrangement joins TRBV7-6 to TRBJ2-1; 8 nucleotides align to TRBD2. The length of the CDR3 is 15 residues. Germline-derived CDR1 and CDR2 are SGHVS and FNYEAQ. V shed 1 base and J 9 bases; nucleotides not matched to a gene: 8. CDR3 sequence: CASSLGGGSWGEQFF. DNA for the CDR3: TGTGCCAGCAGCTTAGGCGGGGGGTCTTGGGGTGAGCAGTTCTTC.

A note on this clone: Additional DNA sequences in this sample encode the identical CDR3. V usage is TRBV27 and J usage is TRBJ1-3; 7 positions agree with TRBD1. From germline, CDR1 is MNHEY and CDR2 SMNVEV (reference sequence). V gave up 2 bases and J gave up 4 bases; unmatched junction bases: 5. The CDR3 runs 15 residues. The CDR3 region is CASSLRQGSGNTIYF. DNA for the CDR3: TGTGCCAGCAGTTTAAGACAGGGTTCGGGAAACACCATATATTTT.

By share, this clone ranks as large. The chain has TRBV4-2 and TRBJ1-1, with TRBD1 identical over 8 bases. The CDR3 extends over 14 amino acids. The V gene's germline CDR1 is LGHNA and CDR2 YNFKEQ. Germline trimming cut 5 bases from V and 7 bases from J; bases unmatched to any gene: 9. CDR3 bases: TGTGCCAGCAGCGCCACAGGGGGGAGGGATGAAGCTTTCTTT. Amino acid sequence: CASSATGGRDEAFF.

The V gene is TRBV27, the J gene TRBJ1-2; the match to TRBD1 covers 9 bases. CDR3 size: 12 residues. Losses at the gene ends were 10 bases for V and 6 bases for J; bases not matched to a gene: 6. Germline V gene sequence: CDR1 MNHEY, CDR2 SMNVEV (reference sequence). The CDR3 loop is CATVTGGNGYTF. The CDR3 DNA reads as TGTGCCACCGTTACAGGGGGCAATGGCTACACCTTC.

Only one count was recorded for this clone. V is TRBV25-1 and J is TRBJ2-7, with 7 bases lining up with TRBD1. This CDR3 comprises 13 residues. Trimming removed 7 bases from V and 1 base from J; junction bases left unmatched: 4. The germline CDR1 and CDR2 sequences are MGHDK and SYGVNS. The CDR3 reads CASMRQGSYEQYF. CDR3 sequence (DNA): TGTGCCAGCATGCGACAGGGTTCCTACGAGCAGTACTTC.

The gene calls are TRBV6-4 and TRBJ1-1; D gene unclear. V gave up 0 bases and J gave up 4 bases, with 9 bases separating them. CDR1 is MRHNA, CDR2 SNTAGT, per germline. This CDR3 is built from 14 residues. CDR3 nucleotides: TGTGCCAGCAGTGACTCGGTGGGAGGCACTGAAGCTTTCTTT. Protein product: CASSDSVGGTEAFF.

The chain joins TRBV21-1 to TRBJ2-5; TRBD1 is taken as the D call from the table, unchecked against the DNA. TRBV21-1 represents a pseudogene. The CDR3 runs 14 residues. The CDR3 protein is CASSSRRGRETQYF. The DNA of the CDR3 is TGTGCCAGCAGCAGCAGGAGGGGGCGGGAGACCCAGTACTTC.

This clone has a handful of counts. This chain connects TRBV10-3 to TRBJ1-1; 8 positions agree with TRBD1. CDR3 length: 14 residues. Germline values: CDR1 ENHRY, CDR2 SYGVKD. Germline trimming cut 3 bases from V and 4 bases from J; bases unmatched to any gene: 4. The DNA of the CDR3 is TGTGCCATCAGTGATTGGACAGGGCCCACTGAAGCTTTCTTT. It codes for CAISDWTGPTEAFF.

Worth noting for this clone: One end of the junction varies from germline; a read error may be responsible. V is TRBV7-9 and J is TRBJ1-2; D is unresolved. This CDR3 is built from 9 residues. Germline values: CDR1 SEHNR, CDR2 FQNEAQ (reference sequence). CDR3 in amino acids: CASSSNLSF. The CDR3 nucleotides read TGTGCCAGCAGCTCTAACCTCTCTTTC.

The V and J genes are TRBV11-3 and TRBJ2-5, with a possible D match to TRBD1 (6 bases). V was trimmed by 5 bases and J by 0 bases, leaving 13 bases between them. The CDR3 runs 15 residues. CDR1 and CDR2 from the germline V gene are SGHNT and YENEEA. The CDR3 nucleotides read TGTGCCAGCAGCCTAGGGGACAATAACCAAGAGACCCAGTACTTC. Translated: CASSLGDNNQETQYF.

The V and J genes are TRBV7-2 and TRBJ2-7, with a possible D match to TRBD2 (5 bases). The CDR3 contains 17 residues. V was trimmed by 2 bases and J by 2 bases, leaving 19 bases between them. Germline V lookup: CDR1 SGHTA, CDR2 FQGNSA. The CDR3 DNA reads TGTGCCAGCAGCTTAAGGCTAGCTTCTCCCCATCCCTACGAGCAGTACTTC. It translates to CASSLRLASPHPYEQYF. Using reference TRBV7-2 and TRBJ2-7 for the parts outside the CDR3, the full variable domain is GAGVSQSPSNKVTEKGKDVELRCDPISGHTALYWYRQSLGQGLEFLIYFQGNSAPDKSGLPSDRFSAERTGGSVSTLTIQRTQQEDSAVYLCASSLRLASPHPYEQYFGPGTRLTVT.